The 28 T cell receptor beta chains reported below all come from one sample, sequenced in a study of OX40 agonist ivuxolimab in advanced cancers. Some clones are missing from TCRdb's copy, which holds only in-frame ones; the method was immunoSEQ multiplex PCR. The sample includes 75,000 or so clones, more than 70% of them seen just once. Sample: CD4+ or CD8+ T cells sorted from blood, taken in a trial of the OX40 agonist ivuxolimab. The receptors stem from an adult with an advanced solid tumor such as melanoma, head and neck, liver or kidney cancer.

V is TRBV7-9 and J is TRBJ2-3, with 10 positions matching TRBD2. The CDR3 is 18 residues long. Germline CDR1 and CDR2: SEHNR and FQNEAQ (reference sequence). Trimming at V came to 4 bases and at J to 2 bases, leaving 12 bases not matched to a gene. The CDR3 nucleotides read TGTGCCAGCAGCTCAATGGATCTACTAGCGGGAATCACAGATACGCAGTATTTT. Its translation is CASSSMDLLAGITDTQYF.

The chain combines TRBV30 with TRBJ1-1; D is undetermined. Trimming took 0 bases from V and 7 from J, leaving 6 bases between them. From germline, CDR1 is GTSNPN and CDR2 SVGIG (reference sequence). This CDR3 has 11 amino acids. Here the CDR3 reads CAWSVRREAFF. CDR3 coding DNA: TGTGCCTGGAGTGTGAGACGTGAAGCTTTCTTT.

The genes are TRBV28 and TRBJ2-3; D may correspond to TRBD1 or TRBD2 (5 bases each). The CDR3 contains 12 residues. The V end was cut by 8 bases, the J end by 2 bases, with 8 bases between. Germline CDR1 is MDHEN and CDR2 is SYDVKM. DNA of the CDR3: TGTGCCAGCGGGGACCACACAGATACGCAGTATTTT. It yields the protein CASGDHTDTQYF.

The V gene is TRBV5-1, the J gene TRBJ1-4, with no clear D. The V gene lost 1 base and the J gene lost 6 bases, with 7 bases spanning the gap. Germline assignment: CDR1 SGHRS and CDR2 YFSETQ. The CDR3 is 13 amino acids. The CDR3 DNA sequence: TGCGCCAGCAGCTTGAACCCGGATGAAAAACTGTTTTTT. It specifies CASSLNPDEKLFF.

The chain uses TRBV7-9 and TRBJ1-2, with 8 bases matching TRBD1. The CDR3 consists of 14 residues. Germline CDR1 reads SEHNR; CDR2 reads FQNEAQ (reference sequence). Losses at the gene ends were 5 bases for V and 6 bases for J; bases not matched to a gene: 8. The CDR3 protein is CASSPMDRADGYTF. The DNA for the CDR3 is TGTGCCAGCAGCCCCATGGACAGGGCGGATGGCTACACCTTC.

Only one count was recorded for this clone. The V gene is TRBV5-1, the J gene TRBJ1-1; the D is unclear. The germline CDR1 and CDR2 sequences are SGHRS and YFSETQ. The CDR3 extends over 14 amino acids. Trimming removed 3 bases from V and 1 base from J, with 10 bases in between. DNA for the CDR3: TGCGCCAGCAGCTCTTTGGCGTGGAACACTGAAGCTTTCTTT. It encodes CASSSLAWNTEAFF.

This chain uses TRBV2 with TRBJ2-1, with 11 bases lining up with TRBD2. Germline V CDR1 and CDR2: SNHLY, FYNNEI. J was trimmed by 4 bases and V by 6 bases; bases with no gene match: 8. There are 16 residues in the CDR3. CDR3 loop: CASSAELAGAYNEQFF. CDR3 bases: TGTGCCAGCAGCGCCGAACTAGCGGGGGCTTACAATGAGCAGTTCTTC. The variable domain in full, completed from reference TRBV2 and TRBJ2-1, reads EPEVTQTPSHQVTQMGQEVILRCVPISNHLYFYWYRQILGQKVEFLVSFYNNEISEKSEIFDDQFSVERPDGSNFTLKIRSTKLEDSAMYFCASSAELAGAYNEQFFGPGTRLTVL.

This chain links TRBV6-5 with TRBJ1-1; D ambiguous. Deletions cut 2 bases from V and 4 bases from J, with 5 bases between. The CDR3 length is 12 residues. CDR1 and CDR2 (germline): MNHEY, SVGAGI. The DNA for the CDR3 is TGTGCCAGCAGTTACGGGTCCACTGAAGCTTTCTTT. Protein sequence: CASSYGSTEAFF.

This chain connects TRBV6-6 to TRBJ1-4; D unresolved. This CDR3 has 12 amino acids. CDR1 and CDR2 from the germline V gene are MNHNY and SVGAGI (reference sequence). V lost 9 bases and J lost 8, with 13 bases in between. DNA of the CDR3: TGTGCCAGTAGGGATGGATACGAAAAACTGTTTTTT. Translating it yields CASRDGYEKLFF.

The chain has TRBV9 and TRBJ1-2; no firm D call. Germline loops: CDR1 SGDLS, CDR2 YYNGEE. V lost 4 bases and J 5 bases, leaving 18 bases between the germline ends. This CDR3 comprises 15 residues. The CDR3: CASSPSQYSVYGYTF. The CDR3 DNA follows: TGTGCCAGCAGCCCCAGTCAGTACTCTGTTTATGGCTACACCTTC.

This sequence joins TRBV7-9 and TRBJ1-3; D is unclear. The V gene lost 5 bases and the J gene lost 1 base, with 12 bases spanning the gap. The CDR3 length is 15 residues. Germline loops: CDR1 SEHNR, CDR2 FQNEAQ (reference sequence). CDR3 in DNA: TGTGCCAGCAGCCTGGGCACCTCGTCTGGAAACACCATATATTTT. Translation gives CASSLGTSSGNTIYF.

The V and J genes are TRBV4-2 and TRBJ2-1; 7 bases match TRBD2. The CDR3 extends over 16 amino acids. The junction had 9 bases not matched to a gene; V was cut back by 3 bases and J by 4 bases. Germline-derived CDR1 and CDR2 are LGHNA and YNFKEQ. CDR3 sequence (DNA): TGTGCCAGCAGCCAGGAACGGGGGGAGACTTACAATGAGCAGTTCTTC. It codes for CASSQERGETYNEQFF.

This chain links TRBV2 with TRBJ2-5, with D perhaps TRBD1 (6 bases). The assigned J gene may be wrong: the sequence end matches TRBJ2-7 better. This CDR3 region has 15 residues. CDR1 and CDR2 (germline): SNHLY, FYNNEI. The chain's CDR3 is CASRYWTASVYEQYF. Written as DNA, the CDR3 is TGTGCCAGCAGATACTGGACAGCCTCGGTCTACGAGCAGTACTTC.

The gene calls are TRBV5-4 and TRBJ1-3; maybe TRBD1 (6 bases). The V and J ends lost 4 bases and 0 bases respectively, with 14 bases between them. Germline CDR1 SGHNT, CDR2 YYREEE (reference sequence). This CDR3 region has 16 residues. In nucleotides, the CDR3 is TGTGCCAGCAGCCCGGATACAGGGAGCTCTGGAAACACCATATATTTT. Translating it yields CASSPDTGSSGNTIYF.

This rearrangement joins TRBV5-4 to TRBJ2-5; no firm D call. The CDR3 consists of 11 residues. The germline V and J ends were trimmed by 4 bases and 3 bases, with 4 bases remaining between them. The V gene's germline CDR1 is SGHNT and CDR2 YYREEE (reference sequence). CDR3 in amino acids: CASSAEETQYF. DNA of the CDR3: TGTGCCAGCAGCGCAGAAGAGACCCAGTACTTC.

The genes are TRBV5-1 and TRBJ1-3; 8 bases align to TRBD1. CDR1 and CDR2 from the germline V gene are SGHRS and YFSETQ. V trimming: 7 bases; J trimming: 0 bases; junction bases outside the gene matches: 3. The CDR3 is made up of 14 amino acids. The CDR3 DNA reads TGCGCCAGCGGACAGGGTAACTCTGGAAACACCATATATTTT. This translates into CASGQGNSGNTIYF.

The chain combines TRBV5-1 with TRBJ2-7; TRBD2 aligns across 11 bases. J lost 5 bases, V lost 0 bases, and 4 bases had no gene match. Germline V CDR1 and CDR2: SGHRS, YFSETQ. CDR3 length equals 15 residues. In DNA form, the CDR3 reads TGCGCCAGCAGCTTGGTAGCGGGGGGGATCAACGAGCAGTACTTC. Encoded protein: CASSLVAGGINEQYF.

The chain links TRBV7-2 to TRBJ2-7; 8 nucleotides agree with TRBD2. The CDR3 is made up of 15 amino acids. V was pared by 1 base and J by 6 bases, with 8 bases of the junction left unmatched. The germline gives CDR1 SGHTA, CDR2 FQGNSA. The CDR3 region has the DNA TGTGCCAGCAGCTTAGACGGGGGGGCCAAGCGCGAGCAGTACTTC. Its protein is CASSLDGGAKREQYF.

The J gene is TRBJ2-2, the V gene TRBV9, with no clear D. The germline gives CDR1 SGDLS, CDR2 YYNGEE. This CDR3 spans 15 amino acids. The V and J ends lost 0 bases and 0 bases respectively, with 6 bases between them. CDR3 sequence reads: CASSVAGSNTGELFF. DNA for the CDR3: TGTGCCAGCAGCGTAGCCGGGTCGAACACCGGGGAGCTGTTTTTT.

The chain employs TRBV7-3 and TRBJ2-1; 9 nucleotides align to TRBD2. The CDR3 consists of 17 residues. Trimming removed 0 bases from V and 7 bases from J; junction bases left unmatched: 10. In germline, CDR1 is SGHTA, CDR2 FQGTGA. CDR3 sequence (DNA): TGTGCCAGCAGCTTAACGTTAGGCGGGAGGGCGGGAAATGAGCAGTTCTTC. It is translated as CASSLTLGGRAGNEQFF. The entire variable domain, with the rest obtained from reference TRBV7-3 and TRBJ2-1, is as follows: GAGVSQTPSNKVTEKGKYVELRCDPISGHTALYWYRQSLGQGPEFLIYFQGTGAADDSGLPNDRFFAVRPEGSVSTLKIQRTERGDSAVYLCASSLTLGGRAGNEQFFGPGTRLTVL.

This rearrangement joins TRBV5-6 to TRBJ2-2; 9 bases are shared with TRBD2. This CDR3 comprises 16 residues. The V segment lost 2 bases and the J segment 2 bases; nucleotides outside the gene matches: 4. The germline V gene encodes CDR1 SGHDT and CDR2 YYEEEE. The CDR3 DNA reads as TGTGCCAGCAGCTTTGGGACTAGCCCAAACACCGGGGAGCTGTTTTTT. Translation: CASSFGTSPNTGELFF.

The chain carries TRBV9 and TRBJ1-5; no definite D call. This CDR3 spans 14 amino acids. Germline V gene lookup returns CDR1 SGDLS and CDR2 YYNGEE. Trimming took 0 bases from V and 1 from J, leaving 5 bases between them. Here the CDR3 DNA reads TGTGCCAGCAGCGTAGGTGGAAGCAATCAGCCCCAGCATTTT. Its translation is CASSVGGSNQPQHF.

On this clone: The junction departs from germline at one end; a sequencing error may be responsible. This chain connects TRBV6-6 to TRBJ1-6, with D maybe TRBD1 (5 bases). The CDR3 extends over 13 amino acids. Germline V lookup: CDR1 MNHNY, CDR2 SVGAGI (reference sequence). In DNA form, the CDR3 reads TGTGCCAGCAGTTACTCGTCCCGGCTAGGGGCGGCTTTT. Encoded protein: CASSYSSRLGAAF.

The V call is TRBV21-1, the J call TRBJ2-1; the table names TRBD1, a call not compared with the DNA. TRBV21-1 is annotated as a pseudogene. The CDR3 is 16 residues long. The CDR3 nucleotides are TGTGCCAGCAGCAAAGATAAGGGGGCGCGCGACAATGAGCAGTTCTTC. Amino acid sequence: CASSKDKGARDNEQFF.

The chain combines TRBV27 with TRBJ2-1; TRBD1 matches at 8 bases. The J segment lost 6 bases and the V segment lost 3 bases, leaving 10 bases of the junction unmatched. Germline V lookup: CDR1 MNHEY, CDR2 SMNVEV (reference sequence). There are 16 residues in the CDR3. The CDR3: CASSFMSAGGRNEQFF. As DNA, the CDR3 is TGTGCCAGCAGTTTCATGTCGGCAGGGGGCCGCAATGAGCAGTTCTTC.

This rearrangement joins TRBV29-1 to TRBJ1-2, with 7 bases fitting TRBD1. The V and J ends lost 6 bases and 0 bases, in that order; junction bases with no gene match: 7. The CDR3 runs to 14 residues. CDR1 and CDR2 (germline): SQVTM, ANQGSEA. CDR3 sequence (DNA): TGCAGCGTGACCGGGACAGAGTCTAACTATGGCTACACCTTC. Its protein product is CSVTGTESNYGYTF.

The V call is TRBV10-3, the J call TRBJ1-6; TRBD1 matches 8 bases. The germline V gene encodes CDR1 ENHRY and CDR2 SYGVKD. The CDR3 extends over 15 amino acids. V lost 2 bases to trimming and J lost 10 bases; unmatched junction nucleotides: 7. The DNA of the CDR3 is TGTGCCATCAGTGAGAGGGACAGGAAAGAATCACCCCTCCACTTT. Protein: CAISERDRKESPLHF.

The chain combines TRBV30 with TRBJ2-5; D may match TRBD1 or TRBD2 (5 bases each). Germline-derived CDR1 and CDR2 are GTSNPN and SVGIG (reference sequence). Trimming removed 5 bases at V and 7 bases at J, with 17 bases between. The CDR3 runs 13 residues. CDR3 sequence reads: CAWARRERGTQYF. CDR3 nucleotide sequence: TGTGCCTGGGCCCGGAGAGAGAGGGGGACCCAGTACTTC.